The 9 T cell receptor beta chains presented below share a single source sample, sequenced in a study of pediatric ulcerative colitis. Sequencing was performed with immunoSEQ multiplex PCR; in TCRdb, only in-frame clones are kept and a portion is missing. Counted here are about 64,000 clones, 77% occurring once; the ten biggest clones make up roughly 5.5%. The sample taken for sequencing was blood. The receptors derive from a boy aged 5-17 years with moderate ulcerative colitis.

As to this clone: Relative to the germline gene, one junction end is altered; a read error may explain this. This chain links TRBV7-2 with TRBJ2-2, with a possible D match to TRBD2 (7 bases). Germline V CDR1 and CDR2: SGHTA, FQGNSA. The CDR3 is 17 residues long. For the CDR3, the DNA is TGTGCCAGCAGCTTAACAGGGTCGCGCGGGAGTACCGGCGAGCTGTTTTTT. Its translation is CASSLTGSRGSTGELFF.

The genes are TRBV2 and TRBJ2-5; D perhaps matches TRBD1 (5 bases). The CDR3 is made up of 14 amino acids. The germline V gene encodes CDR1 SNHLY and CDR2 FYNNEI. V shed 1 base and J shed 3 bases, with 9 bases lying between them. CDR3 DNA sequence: TGTGCCAGCAGTGAAGTTGCAGGGAAAGAGACCCAGTACTTC. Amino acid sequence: CASSEVAGKETQYF.

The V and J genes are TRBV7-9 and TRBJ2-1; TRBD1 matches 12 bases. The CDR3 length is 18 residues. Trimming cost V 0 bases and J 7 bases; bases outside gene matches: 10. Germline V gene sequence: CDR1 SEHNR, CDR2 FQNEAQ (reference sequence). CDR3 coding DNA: TGTGCCAGCAGCTTAGCCCTTCACCGGGACAGGGGGCAGAATGAGCAGTTCTTC. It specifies CASSLALHRDRGQNEQFF.

In nucleotides, the CDR3 is TGTGCCAGCAGCTACCGAACAGGGTATAGCAATCAGCCCCAGCATTTT. It specifies CASSYRTGYSNQPQHF. The genes are TRBV6-5 and TRBJ1-5; possible D gene TRBD1, 6 bases. This CDR3 is built from 16 residues. Germline lookup yields CDR1 MNHEY and CDR2 SVGAGI. V lost 6 bases and J lost 0, with 15 bases in between.

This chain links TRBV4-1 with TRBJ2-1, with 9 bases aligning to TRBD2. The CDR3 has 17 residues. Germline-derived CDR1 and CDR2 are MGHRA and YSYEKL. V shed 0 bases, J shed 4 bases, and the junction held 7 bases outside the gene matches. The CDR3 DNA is TGCGCCAGCAGCCAAGATTCGACTAGCGGAACTTACAATGAGCAGTTCTTC. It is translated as CASSQDSTSGTYNEQFF.

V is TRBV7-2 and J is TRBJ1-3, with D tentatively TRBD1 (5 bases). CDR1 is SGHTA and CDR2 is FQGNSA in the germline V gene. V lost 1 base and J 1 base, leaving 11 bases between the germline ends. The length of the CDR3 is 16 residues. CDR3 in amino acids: CASSLGQGASGNTIYF. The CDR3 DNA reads TGTGCCAGCAGCTTAGGGCAGGGCGCTTCTGGAAACACCATATATTTT.

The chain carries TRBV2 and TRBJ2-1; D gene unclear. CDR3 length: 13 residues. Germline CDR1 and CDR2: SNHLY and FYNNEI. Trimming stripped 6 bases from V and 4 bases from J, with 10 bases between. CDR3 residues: CASSDLEYNEQFF. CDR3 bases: TGTGCCAGCAGCGATCTAGAGTACAATGAGCAGTTCTTC.

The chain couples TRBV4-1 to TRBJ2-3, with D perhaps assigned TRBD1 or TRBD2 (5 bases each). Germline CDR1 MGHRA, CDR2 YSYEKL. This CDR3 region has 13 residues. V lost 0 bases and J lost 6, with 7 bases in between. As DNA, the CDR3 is TGCGCCAGCAGCCAAGAGTGGGGGGATACGCAGTATTTT. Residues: CASSQEWGDTQYF.

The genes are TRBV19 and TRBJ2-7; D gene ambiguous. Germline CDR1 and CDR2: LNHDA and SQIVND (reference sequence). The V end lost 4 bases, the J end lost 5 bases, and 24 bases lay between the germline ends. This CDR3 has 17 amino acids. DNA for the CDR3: TGTGCCAGTAGTACTGGGCCCGCCGGTTCCCGTTTGGACGAGCAGTACTTC. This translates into CASSTGPAGSRLDEQYF.